Below are 17 T cell receptor beta chains sequenced from a single sample in a study of OX40 agonist ivuxolimab in advanced cancers. Produced via immunoSEQ multiplex PCR; TCRdb's table is partial and in-frame only. Of 48,000 or so clones in the sample, roughly 77% were seen once. Specimen: CD4+ or CD8+ T cells sorted from blood, collected in a trial of the OX40 agonist ivuxolimab. Source of these receptors: an adult with an advanced solid tumor such as melanoma, head and neck, liver or kidney cancer.

This chain links TRBV9 with TRBJ2-2, with D possibly being TRBD1 (6 bases). The CDR3 sequence is 18 residues long. The germline V gene has CDR1 SGDLS and CDR2 YYNGEE. V lost 4 bases and J lost 5, with 24 bases in between. CDR3 sequence (DNA): TGTGCCAGCAGCCCAGAGGGGCTTCCAGGGGTATATACCGGGGAGCTGTTTTTT. Encoded protein: CASSPEGLPGVYTGELFF. Full variable domain (remainder filled in from reference TRBV9 and TRBJ2-2): DSGVTQTPKHLITATGQRVTLRCSPRSGDLSVYWYQQSLDQGLQFLIQYYNGEERAKGNILERFSAQQFPDLHSELNLSSLELGDSALYFCASSPEGLPGVYTGELFFGEGSRLTVL.

This clone was counted only a few times. This chain connects TRBV19 to TRBJ2-7; 7 nucleotides align to TRBD1. CDR3 length: 15 amino acids. The germline V gene has CDR1 LNHDA and CDR2 SQIVND (reference sequence). The J segment lost 0 bases and the V segment lost 5 bases, leaving 7 bases of the junction unmatched. CDR3 in DNA: TGTGCCAGTAGTCCCTGGGACAGCAGCTCCTACGAGCAGTACTTC. It yields the protein CASSPWDSSSYEQYF.

This clone has only a few counts. The rearrangement joins TRBV5-4 to TRBJ1-5; D ambiguous. From germline, CDR1 is SGHNT and CDR2 YYREEE (reference sequence). This CDR3 has 15 amino acids. Trimming removed 0 bases at V and 7 bases at J, with 14 bases between. The CDR3, as DNA: TGTGCCAGCAGCTTGGGTGCCGGGCCCCGCCAGCCCCAGCATTTT. Its translation is CASSLGAGPRQPQHF.

The V call is TRBV7-2, the J call TRBJ1-6, with a possible D match to TRBD1 (5 bases). The V end lost 5 bases, the J end lost 10 bases, and 15 bases lay between the germline ends. The V gene's germline CDR1 is SGHTA and CDR2 FQGNSA. This CDR3 comprises 14 residues. In DNA form, the CDR3 reads TGTACCAGCAGCGGTGGGGGGTTAGGGTCACCCCTCCACTTT. This gives the protein CTSSGGGLGSPLHF.

This clone showed up just a few times. V gene TRBV4-1 combines with J gene TRBJ2-5, with a possible D match to TRBD1 (6 bases). The CDR3 has 13 residues. V lost 2 bases and J 13 bases, leaving 17 bases between the germline ends. Germline V gene data show CDR1 as MGHRA and CDR2 as YSYEKL. CDR3 bases: TGCGCCAGCAGCCAAACGGCCGGACAGACCGGGTACTTC. Its translation is CASSQTAGQTGYF.

The genes are TRBV21-1 and TRBJ2-5; the table's TRBD2 call for D was not verified on the DNA. The J call may be wrong; the DNA end is better matched by TRBJ2-7. TRBV21-1 is annotated as a pseudogene. The CDR3 loop spans 15 amino acids. Here the CDR3 reads CASRKALAVDYEQYF. As DNA, the CDR3 is TGTGCCAGCAGAAAGGCGCTAGCCGTAGACTACGAGCAGTACTTC.

This clone occurred a few times. CDR3 amino acids: CASRPDRGGELFF. CDR3 nucleotide sequence: TGTGCCAGCAGACCCGACCGGGGCGGGGAGCTGTTTTTT. The chain carries TRBV2 and TRBJ2-2, with D possibly being TRBD2 (5 bases). Germline CDR1 reads SNHLY; CDR2 reads FYNNEI. The ends were cut back, 6 bases at V and 7 bases at J, with 12 bases in the middle. This CDR3 contains 13 residues.

This sequence joins TRBV19 and TRBJ2-7; TRBD1 agrees at 10 bases. CDR3 length: 14 amino acids. Germline lookup yields CDR1 LNHDA and CDR2 SQIVND (reference sequence). The V and J ends lost 7 bases and 4 bases, in that order; junction bases with no gene match: 7. CDR3 bases: TGTGCCAGTACCTTGACAGGGGGCGCTTACGAGCAGTACTTC. Protein product: CASTLTGGAYEQYF.

The count of this clone is one. The V gene is TRBV29-1, the J gene TRBJ1-3; D gene ambiguous. The germline V gene has CDR1 SQVTM and CDR2 ANQGSEA. Trimming stripped 3 bases from V and 2 bases from J, with 8 bases between. There are 13 residues in the CDR3. CDR3 DNA sequence: TGCAGCGTTGAGCTCGGGGCTGGAAACACCATATATTTT. It encodes CSVELGAGNTIYF.

J is TRBJ1-2 and V is TRBV7-2, with D maybe TRBD1 (5 bases). The germline CDR1 and CDR2 sequences are SGHTA and FQGNSA. This CDR3 region has 13 residues. Trimming pared 1 base from V and 7 bases from J, leaving 10 bases between. In DNA form, the CDR3 reads TGTGCCAGCAGCTTAGTTCCAGGGTCTGGCTACACCTTC. The encoded protein is CASSLVPGSGYTF.

In this sample, this clone turned up many times. CDR3 region: CASSLLDRANTEAFF. The CDR3 DNA follows: TGTGCCAGCAGTCTCTTGGACAGGGCAAACACTGAAGCTTTCTTT. V usage is TRBV28 and J usage is TRBJ1-1; 8 bases match TRBD1. Trimming took 5 bases from V and 2 from J; bases not matched to a gene: 7. The CDR3 covers 15 residues. CDR1 and CDR2 from the germline V gene are MDHEN and SYDVKM.

The sample holds a few counts of this clone. V usage is TRBV7-8 and J usage is TRBJ2-7; no definite D call. V was trimmed by 5 bases and J by 0 bases, leaving 14 bases between them. The CDR3 is made up of 15 amino acids. Per germline, CDR1 SGHVS and CDR2 FQNEAQ. CDR3 bases: TGTGCCAGCAGCCCCAGCGATCGCGGCTCCTACGAGCAGTACTTC. Its translation is CASSPSDRGSYEQYF.

The V and J genes are TRBV19 and TRBJ2-3; D is perhaps TRBD2 (6 bases). The CDR3 is made up of 14 amino acids. V dropped 3 bases and J dropped 3 bases, with 10 bases sitting between them. CDR1 LNHDA and CDR2 SQIVND come from the germline V gene (reference sequence). The CDR3 sequence is CASSIGLSTDTQYF. CDR3 bases: TGTGCCAGTAGTATCGGACTATCGACAGATACGCAGTATTTT.

V is TRBV18 and J is TRBJ1-1; D is uncertain. CDR3 length: 15 amino acids. Trimming cost V 3 bases and J 1 base, with 12 bases left between them. The germline V gene encodes CDR1 KGHSH and CDR2 LQKENI. The CDR3 sequence is CASSPVSVPNTEAFF. The CDR3 DNA reads TGTGCCAGCTCACCGGTATCAGTGCCGAACACTGAAGCTTTCTTT.

Only a few counts were recorded for this clone. The J gene is TRBJ2-3, the V gene TRBV4-3; D remains unclear. V shed 0 bases and J shed 2 bases, with 6 bases lying between them. Germline values: CDR1 LGHNA, CDR2 YSLEER. The CDR3 totals 14 residues. CDR3 DNA sequence: TGCGCCAGCAGCCAAGAGCGGTTCACAGATACGCAGTATTTT. Protein: CASSQERFTDTQYF.

The gene calls are TRBV20-1 and TRBJ1-1; the D is unclear. CDR1 and CDR2 (germline): DFQATT, SNEGSKA (reference sequence). Trimming shortened V by 3 bases and J by 4 bases, and 6 bases separated the two germline ends. The length of the CDR3 is 11 residues. The CDR3 nucleotides are TGCAGTGCTAGCCCCCCCACTGAAGCTTTCTTT. Encoded protein: CSASPPTEAFF.

J is TRBJ2-5 and V is TRBV4-3; possibly TRBD2 for D (7 bases). The germline V gene encodes CDR1 LGHNA and CDR2 YSLEER. The CDR3 contains 14 residues. With 3 bases removed from V and 9 bases from J, the gap between germline ends came to 17 bases. In DNA, the CDR3 is TGCGCCAGCAGCCACACGAGGGGGGGAACGGCCCAGTACTTC. This codes for CASSHTRGGTAQYF.